The rows below give T cell receptor beta chains drawn from one sample of a study of blood T cell repertoires in COVID-19. Some clones are missing from TCRdb's copy, which holds only in-frame ones; the method was immunoSEQ multiplex PCR. The sample consists of 80,000 to 95,000 clones, around 85% of them appearing once. Sample: peripheral blood. Receptors were obtained from a man older than 75 with acute or convalescent COVID-19. Both conserved end residues are part of each CDR3. The order of the fields is clone size, J gene, V gene, D gene, CDR3 protein, CDR3 DNA. D genes are given only for firm matches. Only part of the rows carry a size: once, few, many, or a class if the clone is expanded.

>NA|TRBJ1-2|TRBV29-1|TRBD1
CSTGTGGYGYTF
TGCAGCACTGGGACAGGGGGCTATGGCTACACCTTC
>once|TRBJ2-1|TRBV28|NA
CASSPPRQVGEQFF
TGTGCCAGCAGTCCGCCCCGTCAGGTCGGTGAGCAGTTCTTC
>NA|TRBJ2-1|TRBV2|TRBD1
CASSLQGSSYNEQFF
TGTGCCAGCAGTCTACAGGGGTCGTCCTACAATGAGCAGTTCTTC
>NA|TRBJ2-5|TRBV28|NA
CASSPTIQETQYF
TGTGCCAGCAGCCCTACCATCCAAGAGACCCAGTACTTC
>once|TRBJ2-1|TRBV18|NA
CASSPFAGLRYNEQFF
TGTGCCAGCTCACCATTCGCGGGATTGAGGTACAATGAGCAGTTCTTC
>NA|TRBJ1-4|TRBV4-1|TRBD1
CASSQVPPGQGFTNEKLFF
TGCGCCAGCAGCCAAGTACCGCCGGGACAGGGCTTCACTAATGAAAAACTGTTTTTT
>NA|TRBJ2-7|TRBV5-4|TRBD2
CASSSASGRGYEQYF
TGTGCCAGCAGCTCGGCTAGCGGGAGGGGGTACGAGCAGTACTTC
>once|TRBJ2-3|TRBV6-5|NA
CASSSEGLTDTQYF
TGTGCCAGCAGTTCGGAGGGCCTCACAGATACGCAGTATTTT
>NA|TRBJ1-5|TRBV28|NA
CASSLVQGTPQHF
TGTGCCAGCAGTTTGGTCCAGGGAACGCCCCAGCATTTT
>NA|TRBJ2-5|TRBV7-8|TRBD1
CASSRDRGLSETQYF
TGTGCCAGCAGCCGAGACAGGGGGCTCTCAGAGACCCAGTACTTC
>once|TRBJ1-5|TRBV30|TRBD1
CAWSVGTGNQPQHF
TGTGCCTGGAGTGTAGGGACAGGAAATCAGCCCCAGCATTTT
>NA|TRBJ2-7|TRBV24-1|TRBD1
CATSDSGTGVSNEQYF
TGTGCCACCAGTGATTCCGGGACAGGGGTTTCCAACGAGCAGTACTTC
>NA|TRBJ2-7|TRBV27|TRBD2
CASSLLWREASYEQYF
TGTGCCAGCAGTCTCCTTTGGCGGGAGGCCTCCTACGAGCAGTACTTC
>NA|TRBJ1-2|TRBV6-5|NA
CASTGGGINYGYTF
TGTGCCAGCACCGGCGGAGGTATTAACTATGGCTACACCTTC
>NA|TRBJ2-2|TRBV11-3|TRBD1
CASSLPGQGTGELFF
TGTGCCAGCAGCTTGCCGGGACAGGGCACCGGGGAGCTGTTTTTT
>few|TRBJ1-1|TRBV5-1|TRBD1
CASSGDRTAEAFF
TGCGCCAGCAGCGGGGACAGGACAGCTGAAGCTTTCTTT
>NA|TRBJ1-2|TRBV19|NA
CASSIVRGTLDYTF
TGTGCCAGTAGTATAGTTCGGGGGACCTTGGACTACACCTTC
>NA|TRBJ1-1|TRBV7-7|NA
CASSPQTGSEAFF
TGTGCTAGCAGCCCTCAGACAGGTTCTGAAGCTTTCTTT
>NA|TRBJ2-7|TRBV6-6|TRBD1
CASSLRDRGYEQYF
TGTGCCAGCAGCCTCCGTGACAGGGGTTACGAGCAGTACTTC
>NA|TRBJ2-1|TRBV24-1|NA
CATSEAKGGSYNEQFF
TGTGCCACCAGTGAAGCGAAAGGGGGCTCCTACAATGAGCAGTTCTTC
>NA|TRBJ2-7|TRBV7-9|NA
CASSPRYSYEQYF
TGTGCCAGCAGCCCCAGGTACTCCTACGAGCAGTACTTC
>NA|TRBJ2-7|TRBV18|TRBD2
CASSPRSGVRTSQTSGEQYF
TGTGCCAGCTCACCAAGGTCCGGGGTCAGGACTAGCCAAACGTCGGGCGAGCAGTACTTC
>NA|TRBJ2-7|TRBV7-2|NA
CASSSYYEQYF
TGTGCCAGCAGCTCCTACTACGAGCAGTACTTC
>NA|TRBJ2-7|TRBV6-5|NA
CASSYFPGREQYF
TGTGCCAGCAGTTATTTTCCAGGGCGAGAGCAGTACTTC
>NA|TRBJ1-1|TRBV30|NA
CAWVGVRGTEAFF
TGTGCCTGGGTCGGGGTCCGGGGCACTGAAGCTTTCTTT
>NA|TRBJ2-7|TRBV3-1/TRBV3-2|TRBD1
CASSQATGVHEQYF
TGTGCCAGCAGCCAAGCGACAGGGGTGCACGAGCAGTACTTC
>NA|TRBJ1-1|TRBV7-3|NA
CASSRGGLPNTEAFF
TGTGCCAGCAGCCGCGGCGGACTCCCGAACACTGAAGCTTTCTTT
>NA|TRBJ2-7|TRBV30|TRBD1
CAWSKSRTGINEQYF
TGTGCCTGGAGTAAATCCCGGACAGGGATAAACGAGCAGTACTTC
>NA|TRBJ1-2|TRBV28|TRBD1
CASRLTGTGDRRYTF
TGTGCCAGCAGGCTGACCGGGACAGGGGATAGACGCTACACCTTC
>NA|TRBJ1-3|TRBV29-1|TRBD1
CSVGTGTDGNTIYF
TGCAGCGTTGGCACCGGGACAGATGGAAACACCATATATTTT
>NA|TRBJ1-4|TRBV4-1|NA
CASSHHHSATNEKLFF
TGCGCCAGCAGCCACCACCACAGTGCAACTAATGAAAAACTGTTTTTT
>NA|TRBJ2-1|TRBV4-1|NA
CASSQVDIVSYNEQFF
TGCGCCAGCAGCCAAGTTGACATTGTCAGCTACAATGAGCAGTTCTTC
>once|TRBJ2-1|TRBV10-2|TRBD2
CATSEGAGGGYEQFF
TGCGCCACCTCCGAAGGGGCGGGAGGGGGGTATGAGCAGTTCTTC
>NA|TRBJ1-2|TRBV7-8|NA
CASSFKQSYGYTF
TGTGCCAGCAGCTTTAAACAGAGCTATGGCTACACCTTC
>NA|TRBJ2-3|TRBV21-1|NA
CASSPLGRDNTSTDTQYF
TGTGCCAGCAGCCCGCTCGGACGGGACAACACTAGCACAGATACGCAGTATTTT
>NA|TRBJ1-6|TRBV5-4|TRBD1
CASSFPLRQGARNSPLHF
TGTGCCAGCAGCTTCCCGTTACGACAGGGGGCACGTAATTCACCCCTCCACTTT
>NA|TRBJ2-4|TRBV5-1|NA
CASSSGLNIQYF
TGCGCCAGCAGCTCCGGACTGAACATTCAGTACTTC
>NA|TRBJ2-1|TRBV24-1|TRBD1
CATSLDRGDDNEQFF
TGTGCCACCAGTCTTGACAGGGGGGACGACAATGAGCAGTTCTTC
>NA|TRBJ2-7|TRBV5-5|TRBD1
CASSTGGQGPFYEQYF
TGTGCCAGCAGCACGGGGGGACAGGGTCCGTTCTACGAGCAGTACTTC
>NA|TRBJ2-5|TRBV7-9|NA
CASSLAGAKETQYF
TGTGCCAGCAGCTTAGCAGGGGCGAAAGAGACCCAGTACTTC
>NA|TRBJ1-6|TRBV28|NA
CASSSRPSQDSYNSPLHF
TGTGCCAGCAGTTCCCGACCTTCGCAGGACTCCTATAATTCACCCCTCCACTTT
>NA|TRBJ2-4|TRBV28|NA
CASSGRVNIQYF
TGTGCCAGCAGTGGCAGGGTAAACATTCAGTACTTC
>NA|TRBJ1-1|TRBV10-3|NA
CATTVAGGTEAFF
TGTGCCACAACCGTAGCCGGGGGCACTGAAGCTTTCTTT
>NA|TRBJ1-2|TRBV5-4|NA
CASSNRLRGATNYGYTF
TGTGCCAGCAGTAACCGTTTACGAGGAGCTACTAACTATGGCTACACCTTC
>NA|TRBJ1-2|TRBV6-5|NA
CASSFGANYGYTF
TGTGCCAGCAGTTTCGGAGCTAACTATGGCTACACCTTC